One sample yielded the 32 T cell receptor beta chains listed below, sequenced in a study of T-cell reconstitution after alpha-beta-depleted transplantation in children. Preparing the TCRbeta library involved the use of unique molecular identifiers. TCRdb re-called the PCR reads with MiXCR, one entry per CDR3 protein. Here the sample spans 150,000 to 200,000 distinct CDR3 sequences, around 7% being singletons. The sequencing used PBMCs from the stem cell graft donor, collected from the stem cell graft. These receptors came from a human donor who donated a stem cell graft to a child with Wiskott-Aldrich syndrome.

This clonotype was found many times. J is TRBJ2-3 and V is TRBV12-3 or TRBV12-4, with D unclear. Trimming stripped 3 bases from V and 1 base from J, with 8 bases between. This CDR3 is 14 amino acids long. The CDR3 region has the DNA TGTGCCAGCAGTTTTGGGCCAGGCACAGATACGCAGTATTTT. This codes for CASSFGPGTDTQYF.

In this sample, this clonotype turned up many times. The chain uses TRBV24-1 and TRBJ2-3; 9 nucleotides agree with TRBD1. V shed 4 bases, J shed 4 bases, and the junction held 5 bases outside the gene matches. Germline V lookup: CDR1 KGHDR, CDR2 SFDVKD. The length of the CDR3 is 15 residues. CDR3 nucleotides: TGTGCCACCAGTGACCTGGGACAGGGCGCAGATACGCAGTATTTT. Translation gives CATSDLGQGADTQYF.

This clonotype was seen repeatedly, ten times or more. The rearrangement joins TRBV7-2 to TRBJ2-1, with no clear D. The V end lost 7 bases, the J end lost 16 bases, and 23 bases lay between the germline ends. The germline V gene encodes CDR1 SGHTA and CDR2 FQGNSA. This CDR3 has 13 amino acids. The CDR3 loop reads CASTSPSRRAVFF. CDR3 bases: TGTGCCAGCACTTCGCCCTCCCGGCGCGCCGTTTTCTTC.

The chain carries TRBV5-1 and TRBJ2-5; D possibly corresponds to TRBD2 (7 bases). The CDR3 length is 13 residues. From germline, CDR1 is SGHRS and CDR2 YFSETQ. Trimming removed 7 bases from V and 4 bases from J, with 14 bases in between. In DNA form, the CDR3 reads TGCGCCAGCTTTCAGGGGAGGGGAGAGACCCAGTACTTC. It translates to CASFQGRGETQYF.

The sample holds many counts of this clonotype. The V gene is TRBV7-9, the J gene TRBJ2-7, with D possibly matching TRBD1 (7 bases). The V gene's germline CDR1 is SEHNR and CDR2 FQNEAQ (reference sequence). This CDR3 is built from 16 residues. The V end was cut by 5 bases, the J end by 2 bases, with 19 bases between. The CDR3 spells CASSRGLGTEPYEQYF. CDR3 coding DNA: TGTGCCAGCAGCCGGGGGCTCGGGACAGAACCCTACGAGCAGTACTTC.

The rearrangement uses TRBV27 and TRBJ2-7, with 11 bases fitting TRBD2. Trimming removed 2 bases from V and 3 bases from J; junction bases left unmatched: 3. Germline V gene sequence: CDR1 MNHEY, CDR2 SMNVEV (reference sequence). CDR3 length: 15 amino acids. As DNA, the CDR3 is TGTGCCAGCAGTTTAAGACTAGCGGGGCTCTACGAGCAGTACTTC. Residues: CASSLRLAGLYEQYF.

This clonotype was found a few times. This sequence joins TRBV30 and TRBJ2-1; TRBD2 is a possible D gene (5 bases). V dropped 3 bases and J dropped 0 bases, with 9 bases sitting between them. The CDR3 totals 14 residues. CDR1 is GTSNPN and CDR2 is SVGIG in the germline V gene (reference sequence). The CDR3 region has the DNA TGTGCCTGGAGATTACGGGGCTCCTACAATGAGCAGTTCTTC. This translates into CAWRLRGSYNEQFF.

This clonotype occurred many times. CDR3: CASSLGQGLYEQYF. The CDR3 region has the DNA TGTGCCAGCAGTTTAGGTCAGGGTCTCTACGAGCAGTACTTC. V is TRBV12-3 or TRBV12-4 and J is TRBJ2-7; D may be TRBD1 (5 bases). The CDR3 spans 14 residues. V lost 1 base to trimming and J lost 3 bases, with 10 bases between them.

The chain couples TRBV5-1 to TRBJ2-7; D possibly matches TRBD1 or TRBD2 (5 bases each). CDR1 and CDR2 from the germline V gene are SGHRS and YFSETQ. V was pared by 5 bases and J by 3 bases, with 21 bases between. This CDR3 is built from 16 residues. CDR3 loop: CASRVFGARENYEQYF. CDR3 bases: TGCGCCAGCAGGGTCTTCGGGGCCAGGGAGAACTACGAGCAGTACTTC.

This clonotype was found many times. The rearrangement uses TRBV12-3 or TRBV12-4 and TRBJ1-2; D possibly corresponds to TRBD1 (5 bases). Between the trimmed V and J ends, which lost 5 bases and 10 bases, there was a span of 26 bases. This CDR3 comprises 16 residues. The CDR3 loop reads CASSPGSEVSPGPYTF. In DNA, the CDR3 is TGTGCCAGCAGTCCGGGGTCAGAGGTCAGCCCAGGGCCCTACACCTTC.

This clonotype has a count of ten or more. The chain has TRBV27 and TRBJ2-3; D gene unclear. V was clipped by 7 bases and J by 0 bases, with 8 bases between them. The V gene's germline CDR1 is MNHEY and CDR2 SMNVEV (reference sequence). This CDR3 region has 13 residues. The CDR3 nucleotides are TGTGCCAGCAAGTACGCTAGCACAGATACGCAGTATTTT. Translated: CASKYASTDTQYF.

This clonotype was seen repeatedly, ten times or more. The V gene is TRBV5-1, the J gene TRBJ2-4; the match to TRBD2 covers 7 bases. The CDR3 is 16 residues long. The V gene end was trimmed by 5 bases and the J gene end by 0 bases; junction bases not matched to a gene: 8. Germline-derived CDR1 and CDR2 are SGHRS and YFSETQ. The CDR3 region is CASRQGGSGAKNIQYF. The CDR3, as DNA: TGCGCCAGCAGGCAGGGCGGGAGCGGAGCCAAAAACATTCAGTACTTC.

At least ten counts were recorded for this clonotype. The CDR3 loop is CASGTVKPEAFF. The CDR3 region has the DNA TGTGCCAGCGGGACGGTGAAGCCTGAAGCTTTCTTT. The chain links TRBV12-3 or TRBV12-4 to TRBJ1-1; weak D call: TRBD1 (5 bases). Trimming pared 8 bases from V and 6 bases from J, leaving 13 bases between. The CDR3 sequence is 12 residues long.

The chain is built from TRBV10-3 and TRBJ2-7; D ambiguous. From germline, CDR1 is ENHRY and CDR2 SYGVKD. The CDR3 spans 13 residues. V was pared by 6 bases and J by 5 bases, with 14 bases between. The CDR3 sequence is CAISLVRVDEQYF. DNA of the CDR3: TGTGCCATCAGCTTGGTTAGGGTCGACGAGCAGTACTTC.

This clonotype was counted ten times or more. The chain's CDR3 is CASSQENEVEQYF. The CDR3 DNA sequence: TGTGCCAGCAGTCAGGAAAACGAGGTCGAGCAGTACTTC. The chain carries TRBV12-3 or TRBV12-4 and TRBJ2-7; D gene unclear. Trimming stripped 5 bases from V and 6 bases from J, with 14 bases between. This CDR3 is built from 13 residues.

The table lists this clonotype with many counts. This rearrangement joins TRBV7-9 to TRBJ2-5, with no clear D. The CDR3 sequence is 14 residues long. Trimming left V 5 bases short and J 2 bases short, with 12 bases between. Germline V gives CDR1 SEHNR, CDR2 FQNEAQ (reference sequence). The CDR3 protein is CASSPTLRQETQYF. In DNA, the CDR3 is TGTGCCAGCAGCCCGACGCTTCGGCAAGAGACCCAGTACTTC.

This clonotype was seen a handful of times. The chain links TRBV6-1 to TRBJ2-7, with D possibly matching TRBD1 (6 bases). This CDR3 has 14 residues. Trimming shortened V by 6 bases and J by 2 bases, and 14 bases separated the two germline ends. Germline V lookup: CDR1 MNHNS, CDR2 SASEGT. CDR3 in DNA: TGTGCCAGCAGCCGTCCGGGACAAGCCTACGAGCAGTACTTC. Its translation is CASSRPGQAYEQYF.

Ten or more counts support this clonotype. The chain links TRBV20-1 to TRBJ2-3; weak D call: TRBD1 (6 bases). The CDR3 sequence is 18 residues long. Trimming shortened V by 0 bases and J by 1 base, and 20 bases separated the two germline ends. The germline V gene encodes CDR1 DFQATT and CDR2 SNEGSKA (reference sequence). CDR3 amino acids: CSARDTLRTAERTDTQYF. DNA for the CDR3: TGCAGTGCTAGAGACACCCTCAGGACAGCGGAGCGCACAGATACGCAGTATTTT.

This clonotype has ten or more counts. The chain is built from TRBV20-1 and TRBJ2-7, with 7 bases fitting TRBD2. Germline trimming cut 7 bases from V and 6 bases from J; bases unmatched to any gene: 9. Germline V gene data show CDR1 as DFQATT and CDR2 as SNEGSKA (reference sequence). The CDR3 runs 12 residues. CDR3 loop: CSVRLAAGEQYF. The CDR3 DNA follows: TGCAGTGTTCGACTAGCCGCGGGCGAGCAGTACTTC.

Many counts were recorded for this clonotype. The J gene is TRBJ2-1, the V gene TRBV4-2, with D unresolved. The CDR3 covers 16 residues. V was pared by 3 bases and J by 4 bases, with 16 bases between. Looked up from germline, CDR1 is LGHNA and CDR2 is YNFKEQ. The CDR3 protein is CASSQEGSGPYNEQFF. The CDR3 DNA is TGTGCCAGCAGCCAGGAAGGCTCTGGGCCTTACAATGAGCAGTTCTTC.

This clonotype was observed many times. The V call is TRBV20-1, the J call TRBJ1-6; D call uncertain. V gave up 0 bases and J gave up 3 bases, with 9 bases separating them. Germline lookup yields CDR1 DFQATT and CDR2 SNEGSKA (reference sequence). The CDR3 is made up of 15 amino acids. In nucleotides, the CDR3 is TGCAGTGCTAGAGATCAACAGCTCTATAATTCACCCCTCCACTTT. Amino acid sequence: CSARDQQLYNSPLHF.

This clonotype was recorded at least ten times. CDR3 sequence reads: CASSPHMNTGELFF. CDR3 DNA: TGTGCCAGCAGCCCGCACATGAACACCGGGGAGCTGTTTTTT. This chain joins TRBV5-6 and TRBJ2-2; the D is unclear. The germline V and J ends were trimmed by 4 bases and 1 base, with 8 bases remaining between them. There are 14 residues in the CDR3. Germline V gene lookup returns CDR1 SGHDT and CDR2 YYEEEE.

This clonotype has at least ten counts. The chain recombines TRBV12-5 with TRBJ2-1; D is unclear. In germline, CDR1 is LGHNT, CDR2 FRNRAP. Trimming stripped 1 base from V and 6 bases from J, with 13 bases between. This CDR3 is built from 15 residues. CDR3 DNA sequence: TGTGCTAGTGGTTTGGCCCACCGGACCCCCAATGAGCAGTTCTTC. Translation gives CASGLAHRTPNEQFF.

This clonotype was seen many times. The chain has TRBV29-1 and TRBJ2-7, with D hard to call. Germline V lookup: CDR1 SQVTM, CDR2 ANQGSEA. CDR3 length: 11 amino acids. Trimming cost V 6 bases and J 6 bases, with 12 bases left between them. The CDR3 loop reads CSVRLGIEQYF. In nucleotides, the CDR3 is TGCAGCGTGCGTTTGGGGATCGAGCAGTACTTC.

This clonotype was recorded many times. This chain connects TRBV6-1 to TRBJ2-5; no reliable D call. Germline CDR1 and CDR2: MNHNS and SASEGT. Trimming removed 4 bases at V and 7 bases at J, with 13 bases between. The CDR3 length is 13 residues. The CDR3 coding sequence is TGTGCCAGCAGTGTTCCTAATCTTGGGACCCAGTACTTC. This sequence encodes CASSVPNLGTQYF.

This clonotype was picked up many times. The chain couples TRBV28 to TRBJ1-5; D unresolved. Germline CDR1 is MDHEN and CDR2 is SYDVKM. The V end was cut by 6 bases, the J end by 2 bases, with 8 bases between. The CDR3 covers 13 residues. DNA of the CDR3: TGTGCCAGCAGAGTGTTGGGCAATCAGCCCCAGCATTTT. Translating it yields CASRVLGNQPQHF.

This clonotype was seen at least ten times. The chain employs TRBV20-1 and TRBJ1-1, with D unclear. V was trimmed by 1 base and J by 5 bases, leaving 11 bases between them. There are 13 residues in the CDR3. Germline assignment: CDR1 DFQATT and CDR2 SNEGSKA (reference sequence). The CDR3 spells CSARVPGGTEAFF. The CDR3 DNA reads TGCAGTGCTAGAGTTCCGGGAGGTACTGAAGCTTTCTTT.

This clonotype was observed at least ten times. The genes are TRBV20-1 and TRBJ1-1; D may be TRBD1 (6 bases). Germline loops: CDR1 DFQATT, CDR2 SNEGSKA (reference sequence). This CDR3 is built from 12 residues. V lost 6 bases, J lost 2 bases, and 10 bases lay in between. The CDR3: CSAQGHNTEAFF. As DNA, the CDR3 is TGCAGTGCCCAGGGACACAACACTGAAGCTTTCTTT.

Many counts were recorded for this clonotype. The chain joins TRBV12-3 or TRBV12-4 to TRBJ1-2; a possible D gene is TRBD1 (5 bases). Trimming left V 1 base short and J 2 bases short, with 11 bases between. This CDR3 has 15 residues. CDR3 coding DNA: TGTGCCAGCAGTTTAGACACAGGTTTCAACTATGGCTACACCTTC. Protein product: CASSLDTGFNYGYTF.

This clonotype was recorded only once. The junction shows a germline mismatch at one end, possibly a read error. J is TRBJ2-2 and V is TRBV6-1; no clear D gene. Germline V gene data show CDR1 as MNHNS and CDR2 as SASEGT. CDR3 length: 13 amino acids. The CDR3 coding sequence is TGTGCCAACAGTCTCATAGTTGGCGGGGAGCTGTTTTTT. It is translated as CANSLIVGGELFF.

This clonotype has more than one count but fewer than ten. V gene TRBV24-1 combines with J gene TRBJ1-5; D is possibly TRBD1 (5 bases). Germline V gene sequence: CDR1 KGHDR, CDR2 SFDVKD. CDR3 length: 13 residues. V was cut by 5 bases and J by 5 bases, with 9 bases left in between. CDR3 amino acids: CATSVTGDQPQHF. The CDR3 coding sequence is TGTGCCACCAGTGTTACAGGAGATCAGCCCCAGCATTTT.

This clonotype was found many times. V and J are TRBV7-2 and TRBJ2-3; 11 bases agree with TRBD2. The CDR3 length is 16 residues. Germline CDR1 reads SGHTA; CDR2 reads FQGNSA. With 5 bases clipped from V and 3 bases from J, the junction kept 7 bases outside the gene matches. CDR3 region: CASSRTRTSGTDTQYF. As DNA, the CDR3 is TGTGCCAGCAGCCGAACCCGGACTAGCGGGACAGATACGCAGTATTTT.